What follows is one T cell receptor beta chain and its context. These data belong to a study of blood T cell repertoires in COVID-19. Study summary: From the United States, Italy and Spain came samples of acute and convalescent COVID-19. T cells, B-cell-depleted T cells, or PBMCs supplied cDNA or gDNA.

V dropped 4 bases and J dropped 3; count of bases not matched to a gene: 5. The CDR3 totals 15 residues. Germline V gives CDR1 SGHTA, CDR2 FQGNSA. In the authors' workflow: Reference gene primer amplification gave nucleated cell count estimates. The assay was immunoSEQ multiplex PCR, and TCRdb's table has in-frame clones only and misses some. Clone size and the V and J calls come from that table; the DNA yielded D and trimming. This sample has over 85,000 clones, with around 87% found just once. The receptor was isolated from a woman older than 75 with acute or convalescent COVID-19. The chain uses TRBV7-2 and TRBJ1-4; TRBD1 matches 7 bases. Sequences were obtained from peripheral blood. In nucleotides, the CDR3 is TGTGCCAGCAGCTCCCAGACAGGGTCTAATGAAAAACTGTTTTTT. As protein: CASSSQTGSNEKLFF. Using reference TRBV7-2 and TRBJ1-4 for the parts outside the CDR3, the full variable domain is GAGVSQSPSNKVTEKGKDVELRCDPISGHTALYWYRQSLGQGLEFLIYFQGNSAPDKSGLPSDRFSAERTGGSVSTLTIQRTQQEDSAVYLCASSSQTGSNEKLFFGSGTQLSVL.